This T cell receptor beta chain was identified during a study of blood T cell repertoires in COVID-19. Per the study methods: Amplification of reference gene primers was used by the study to estimate nucleated cell counts. Sequencing was performed with immunoSEQ multiplex PCR; in TCRdb, only in-frame clones are kept and a portion is missing. V and J calls and clone size are copied from that table; D and trimming were computed from the DNA. The profile shows around 280,000 clones, roughly 80% of them singletons. V lost 3 bases to trimming and J lost 2 bases, with 20 bases between them. Germline assignment: CDR1 DFQATT and CDR2 SNEGSKA (reference sequence). The CDR3 covers 16 residues.

The rearrangement joins TRBV20-1 to TRBJ2-7; perhaps TRBD1 as D (6 bases). Sequencing used peripheral blood. The receptor's source is a woman in her forties or fifties with active or convalescent COVID-19. CDR3 nucleotide sequence: TGCAGTGCTAGTCGGACAGCGAACTTGAGCCCCTACGAGCAGTACTTC. Encoded protein: CSASRTANLSPYEQYF.